This T cell receptor (beta chain) is from a study of Graves' ophthalmopathy and Graves' hyperthyroidism. Study at large: Peripheral blood sampling occurred at initial diagnosis, before any treatment.

The sequenced template was RNA, covering the TCR beta CDR3 region. In the first round, RT-PCR was carried out with HTBI primers, and a multiplex PCR formed the second round. Using its own MiXCR run on the multiplex PCR reads, TCRdb lists one record per CDR3 protein. Of over 650,000 distinct CDR3 sequences in the sample, approximately 39% were seen once. Trimming left V 8 bases short and J 0 bases short, with 10 bases between. The CDR3 is 13 amino acids. The germline V gene encodes CDR1 LGHNT and CDR2 FRNRAP. This clonotype was seen a handful of times. The antigen is not known. Study conclusions and caveats: Between ophthalmopathy and stable hyperthyroidism, a 13-signature model drew a separation with roughly 85% sensitivity and less than 83% specificity. Ophthalmopathy progression prediction by the model yielded a sensitivity of 60% to 71% and a specificity of 72.22%.

The receptor comes from an adult man with Graves' ophthalmopathy. The J gene is TRBJ2-5, the V gene TRBV12-5; D gene ambiguous. Material for sequencing was peripheral blood. DNA for the CDR3: TGTGCTAGTAGCCGACGGGACCAAGAGACCCAGTACTTC. Protein product: CASSRRDQETQYF. The variable domain in full, completed from reference TRBV12-5 and TRBJ2-5, reads DARVTQTPRHKVTEMGQEVTMRCQPILGHNTVFWYRQTMMQGLELLAYFRNRAPLDDSGMPKDRFSAEMPDATLATLKIQPSEPRDSAVYFCASSRRDQETQYFGPGTRLLVL.